The present T cell receptor beta chain was sequenced within a study of control samples from healthy donors and cancer patients. This clone occurred once. Trimming cost V 6 bases and J 0 bases; bases outside gene matches: 5. CDR1 and CDR2 (germline): KGHSH, LQKENI. The CDR3 spans 15 residues. Here immunoSEQ multiplex PCR was the method, and the copy in TCRdb shows in-frame clones only, minus some. The sample records around 110,000 clones, around nine tenths being singletons. Material for sequencing was blood. This sequence joins TRBV18 and TRBJ1-5, with 7 nucleotides matching TRBD1. The TCR originated in a woman between 70 and 85 years old in good health. The CDR3 here is CASSSQGNSNQPQHF. The CDR3 DNA reads as TGTGCCAGCTCCTCACAGGGGAATAGCAATCAGCCCCAGCATTTT.